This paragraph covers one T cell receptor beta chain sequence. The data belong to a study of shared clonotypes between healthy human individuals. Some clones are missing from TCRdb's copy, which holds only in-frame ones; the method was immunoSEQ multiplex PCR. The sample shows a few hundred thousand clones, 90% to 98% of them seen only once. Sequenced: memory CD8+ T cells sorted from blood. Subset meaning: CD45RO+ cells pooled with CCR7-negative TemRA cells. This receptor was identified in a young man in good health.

The CDR3 coding sequence is TGTGCCAGCAACCCCCCCAATGGCTACACCTTC. Translated: CASNPPNGYTF. This chain links TRBV6-1 with TRBJ1-2; D not certain. Germline loops: CDR1 MNHNS, CDR2 SASEGT. This CDR3 is built from 11 residues. V was pared by 7 bases and J by 6 bases, with 9 bases between.